This is a list of T cell receptor beta chains from one sample in a study of blood T cell repertoires in COVID-19. Profiled with immunoSEQ multiplex PCR; TCRdb holds only in-frame clones, not every one. The table shows about 190,000 clones, with roughly 84% occurring only once. The specimen was peripheral blood. Receptors were obtained from a human donor in a cohort sampled during active COVID-19. CDR3s include the opening cysteine and the closing phenylalanine or tryptophan. The D gene is left open where the match is weak. Expanded clones are given a class, and other clones once, few, many or no size at all.

CDR3nt	CDR3aa	d_gene	v_gene	abundance	j_gene
TGTGCCAGCAGCTCCTCGAGGAGCTCCTATAATTCACCCCTCCACTTT	CASSSSRSSYNSPLHF	NA	TRBV11-3	few	TRBJ1-6
TGCAGTGCTCTAGTTGACACTGAAGCTTTCTTT	CSALVDTEAFF	NA	TRBV20-1	NA	TRBJ1-1
TGCGCCAGCAGCTTGCGCGGGCCCCCCCCTACGCAGTATTTT	CASSLRGPPPTQYF	NA	TRBV5-1	NA	TRBJ2-3
TGCGCCAGCAGCTTGAGGCCTGGCGGCACTGAAGCTTTCTTT	CASSLRPGGTEAFF	NA	TRBV5-1	NA	TRBJ1-1
TGCAGTGCTAGTTCCACAGGAAACACTGAAGCTTTCTTT	CSASSTGNTEAFF	NA	TRBV20-1	NA	TRBJ1-1
TGTGCCAGTCACAGGGATTTCTCTATCTCTGGGGCCAACGTCCTGACTTTC	CASHRDFSISGANVLTF	NA	TRBV19	NA	TRBJ2-6
TGTGCCATCCAGGGTTTCTCTGGGGCCAACGTCCTGACTTTC	CAIQGFSGANVLTF	NA	TRBV10-3	NA	TRBJ2-6
TGTGCCTGGGGTGGACCGGGACAGCGTGTTAGGGCCAACGTCCTGACTTTC	CAWGGPGQRVRANVLTF	TRBD1	TRBV30	NA	TRBJ2-6
TGTGCCATCAGTGGGACAGGGTCAGGAAACACCATATATTTT	CAISGTGSGNTIYF	TRBD1	TRBV10-3	NA	TRBJ1-3
TGTGCCAGCAGTTACGGCGGAACCTCTGGAAACACCATATATTTT	CASSYGGTSGNTIYF	NA	TRBV6-5	NA	TRBJ1-3
TGTGCCAGCAGTTTTATTGATCAGCCCCAGCATTTT	CASSFIDQPQHF	NA	TRBV12-3/TRBV12-4	NA	TRBJ1-5
TGCGCCAGCAGCCCGCGGCAGGGGCCCTCCTACGAGCAGTACTTC	CASSPRQGPSYEQYF	NA	TRBV5-1	NA	TRBJ2-7
TGTGCCACCAAGGGCTCAACGGGACAGGGGAACACTGAAGCTTTCTTT	CATKGSTGQGNTEAFF	TRBD1	TRBV24-1	NA	TRBJ1-1
TGTGCCAGCGGACAGTTCATGAACACTGAAGCTTTCTTT	CASGQFMNTEAFF	NA	TRBV12-3/TRBV12-4	NA	TRBJ1-1
TGTGCCTCGAGGGTACTGCCCGGGGAGCTGTTTTTT	CASRVLPGELFF	NA	TRBV30	NA	TRBJ2-2
TGTGCCAGCAGCTCCTTAGCGGGAGGGCCCGGTACGCAGTATTTT	CASSSLAGGPGTQYF	TRBD2	TRBV11-2	NA	TRBJ2-3
TGTGCCAGCAACCTTGGGGGCGTTATCGGCACAGATACGCAGTATTTT	CASNLGGVIGTDTQYF	NA	TRBV28	NA	TRBJ2-3
TGTGCCAGCAGTTCCCCCGGGACAGGCTATGGCTACACCTTC	CASSSPGTGYGYTF	TRBD1	TRBV28	once	TRBJ1-2
TGTGCCAGCAGCACAGGACAGAACTATGGCTACACCTTC	CASSTGQNYGYTF	NA	TRBV7-9	NA	TRBJ1-2
TGTGCCAGCAGCCCCCTCGACAGGGCCACTGAAGCTTTCTTT	CASSPLDRATEAFF	TRBD1	TRBV3-1/TRBV3-2	few	TRBJ1-1
TGTGCCAGCAGCCAGGGAACGGGCGAGCAGTACTTC	CASSQGTGEQYF	NA	TRBV12-3/TRBV12-4	NA	TRBJ2-7
TGTGCCAGCAGCTTAGCACGACAGGGGGCAGGTTTGCAGTTCTTC	CASSLARQGAGLQFF	TRBD1	TRBV7-9	few	TRBJ2-1
TGTGCCAGCAGCCGCGAGGGCGGGGGGCTGTACACAGATACGCAGTATTTT	CASSREGGGLYTDTQYF	TRBD2	TRBV3-1/TRBV3-2	NA	TRBJ2-3
TGTGCCAGCAGTGCCCGACAGATGAACACTGAAGCTTTCTTT	CASSARQMNTEAFF	NA	TRBV6-6	NA	TRBJ1-1